These 14 T cell receptor beta chains share one sample of origin, sequenced in a study of blood T cells in healthy people across ages. A second PCR, run for about 6 to 12 cycles, used a sample-barcoded 5' primer plus a J-beta primer mix. One entry per CDR3 protein results from TCRdb running MiXCR on the 5' RACE reads. Among about 930,000 distinct CDR3 sequences listed, under 35% were seen once. Separately, the same data were catalogued under a study of T cells of mothers and their children.

Sequenced input: blood. All receptors derive from a middle-aged woman in good health.

In this sample, this clonotype turned up many times. The chain recombines TRBV3-1 with TRBJ1-2, with D uncertain. CDR3 length: 14 residues. V was trimmed by 4 bases and J by 2 bases, leaving 11 bases between them. Looked up from germline, CDR1 is LGHDT and CDR2 is YNNKEL (reference sequence). The DNA of the CDR3 is TGTGCCAGCAGCCCAACATCCGAGAACTATGGCTACACCTTC. This sequence encodes CASSPTSENYGYTF.

The chain uses TRBV19 and TRBJ1-4; no definite D call. The length of the CDR3 is 14 residues. Germline CDR1 and CDR2: LNHDA and SQIVND (reference sequence). Trimming left V 3 bases short and J 7 bases short, with 12 bases between. The CDR3 coding sequence is TGTGCCAGTAGTATGAGGAAGATCGGTGAAAAACTGTTTTTT. As protein: CASSMRKIGEKLFF.

The chain couples TRBV25-1 to TRBJ1-4; D is undetermined. Germline V gives CDR1 MGHDK, CDR2 SYGVNS. The germline V and J ends were trimmed by 3 bases and 3 bases, with 8 bases remaining between them. The CDR3 length is 14 residues. Here the CDR3 DNA reads TGTGCCAGCAGTGACGGACGCCCTAATGAAAAACTGTTTTTT. Protein sequence: CASSDGRPNEKLFF.

This clonotype was found many times. The chain recombines TRBV2 with TRBJ1-2; D unclear. Germline V gives CDR1 SNHLY, CDR2 FYNNEI. V was clipped by 3 bases and J by 5 bases, with 4 bases between them. The CDR3 loop spans 11 amino acids. Written as DNA, the CDR3 is TGTGCCAGCAGTGACACTTATGGCTACACCTTC. Its translation: CASSDTYGYTF.

In its sample, this clonotype was seen a few times. V and J are TRBV6-1 and TRBJ1-2; 11 bases align to TRBD1. CDR1 is MNHNS, CDR2 SASEGT, per germline. This CDR3 is built from 15 residues. After removal of 0 bases from V and 8 bases from J, the junction contained 5 bases not matched to a gene. CDR3 nucleotides: TGTGCCAGCAGTGAAGCGTCGAGGGACAGGGGGGGCTACACCTTC. This translates into CASSEASRDRGGYTF.

V and J are TRBV7-6 and TRBJ2-5, with TRBD2 as a possible D gene (6 bases). Germline V gene lookup returns CDR1 SGHVS and CDR2 FNYEAQ. This CDR3 has 12 residues. The CDR3: CAAAGHRETQYF. CDR3 in DNA: TGTGCGGCTGCGGGGCACCGAGAGACCCAGTACTTC.

About this clonotype: A much larger clone lies a single base off, so this may be a read error. The CDR3 here is CASRSGQDTEAFF. CDR3 coding DNA: TGTGCCAGCAGATCTGGACAGGACACTGAAGCTTTCTTT. The chain combines TRBV5-5 with TRBJ1-1; TRBD1 aligns across 7 bases. Germline-derived CDR1 and CDR2 are SGHKS and YYEKEE (reference sequence). V shed 5 bases and J 3 bases; nucleotides not matched to a gene: 4. This CDR3 spans 13 amino acids.

This clonotype was seen a handful of times. The chain joins TRBV28 to TRBJ1-5; D is unresolved. Trimming shortened V by 7 bases and J by 4 bases, and 11 bases separated the two germline ends. This CDR3 has 13 residues. Germline CDR1 MDHEN, CDR2 SYDVKM. Here the CDR3 DNA reads TGTGCCAGCAACGGACGGATAAATCAGCCCCAGCATTTT. Translated, it gives CASNGRINQPQHF.

This clonotype was seen only a few times. V usage is TRBV4-2 and J usage is TRBJ1-2; D gene unclear. The CDR3 is 15 amino acids. CDR1 is LGHNA, CDR2 YNFKEQ, per germline. Between the trimmed V and J ends, which lost 0 bases and 0 bases, there was a span of 8 bases. The DNA of the CDR3 is TGTGCCAGCAGCCAAGACATAGGGTCTAACTATGGCTACACCTTC. The encoded protein is CASSQDIGSNYGYTF.

The sample holds a few counts of this clonotype. This chain links TRBV5-1 with TRBJ2-5; 7 nucleotides agree with TRBD1. The V gene end was trimmed by 0 bases and the J gene end by 2 bases; junction bases not matched to a gene: 7. There are 16 residues in the CDR3. Germline CDR1 is SGHRS and CDR2 is YFSETQ. The CDR3 spells CASSLVRGRRQETQYF. CDR3 nucleotides: TGCGCCAGCAGCTTGGTGAGGGGGCGTAGGCAAGAGACCCAGTACTTC.

This clonotype was counted at least ten times. V is TRBV2 and J is TRBJ1-5; 10 bases map to TRBD1. V was clipped by 1 base and J by 4 bases; unmatched bases: 1. The CDR3 is made up of 15 amino acids. Germline CDR1 is SNHLY and CDR2 is FYNNEI. The CDR3 nucleotides read TGTGCCAGCAGTGAAGGGACAGGGGGAAATCAGCCCCAGCATTTT. Encoded protein: CASSEGTGGNQPQHF.

The genes are TRBV28 and TRBJ2-2; TRBD2 is a possible D gene (5 bases). Trimming removed 3 bases from V and 6 bases from J, with 14 bases in between. The germline gives CDR1 MDHEN, CDR2 SYDVKM. CDR3 length: 15 residues. CDR3 in amino acids: CASSFYLLDAGELFF. CDR3 sequence (DNA): TGTGCCAGCAGTTTTTATCTACTAGATGCCGGGGAGCTGTTTTTT.

A few counts support this clonotype. J is TRBJ1-6 and V is TRBV28; 7 nucleotides align to TRBD1. Germline V gene lookup returns CDR1 MDHEN and CDR2 SYDVKM. The CDR3 covers 16 residues. The trim removed 4 bases at V and 8 bases at J, leaving 11 bases unmatched. The CDR3 sequence is CASSSPTRGADSPLHF. The CDR3, as DNA: TGTGCCAGCAGTTCCCCCACCAGGGGGGCGGATTCACCCCTCCACTTT.

This clonotype was counted at least ten times. V usage is TRBV12-3 or TRBV12-4 and J usage is TRBJ1-2; D is ambiguous. This CDR3 has 11 amino acids. V was clipped by 3 bases and J by 7 bases, with 6 bases between them. The CDR3 region has the DNA TGTGCCAGCAGTTTTGAGGGTGGCTACACCTTC. Its protein product is CASSFEGGYTF.